Given below is one T cell receptor beta chain in context. No antigen is known for it. This entry belongs to a study of blood T cells in healthy people across ages. Across the study: Template switching caught about one barcoded beta molecule for each two T cells. Findings and caveats of the study: Reliance upon unsorted PBMCs precluded definitive naive versus antigen-experienced comparison.

V lost 5 bases and J 4 bases, leaving 17 bases between the germline ends. There are 14 residues in the CDR3. Germline CDR1 and CDR2: GTSNPN and SVGIG (reference sequence). Next came a second PCR, run for about 7 to 12 cycles, which used a sample-barcoded 5' primer along with a J-beta primer mix. TCRdb re-called the 5' RACE reads through MiXCR, storing one row per CDR3 protein. The sample yields roughly 730,000 distinct CDR3 sequences, roughly 50% seen once. The authors isolated at least 6 million PBMCs per sample. Extraction yielded at least 6 micrograms of total RNA per sample. J is TRBJ1-2 and V is TRBV30; the D gene is possibly TRBD1 (5 bases). The origin of this receptor is a man aged 35-49 years in good health. Sequenced material: blood. The DNA for the CDR3 is TGTGCCTGGCTCCCCCCGCGGGGGGGCTATGGCTACACCTTC. This gives the protein CAWLPPRGGYGYTF.